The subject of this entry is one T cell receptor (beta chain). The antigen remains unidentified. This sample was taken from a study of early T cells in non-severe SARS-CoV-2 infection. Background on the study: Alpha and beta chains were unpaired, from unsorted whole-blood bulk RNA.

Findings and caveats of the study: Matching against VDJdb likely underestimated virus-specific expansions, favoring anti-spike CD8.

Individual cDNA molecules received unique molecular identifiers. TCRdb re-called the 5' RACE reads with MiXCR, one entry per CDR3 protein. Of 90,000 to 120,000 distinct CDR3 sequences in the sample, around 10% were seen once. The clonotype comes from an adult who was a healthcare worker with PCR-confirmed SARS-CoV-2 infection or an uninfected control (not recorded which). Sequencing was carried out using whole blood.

The CDR3 loop is CASPPGLTEAFF. The CDR3 DNA is TGCGCCAGCCCCCCAGGGTTAACTGAAGCTTTCTTT. The chain couples TRBV10-1 to TRBJ1-1; D is perhaps TRBD1 (5 bases). Germline loops: CDR1 WNHNN, CDR2 SYGVQD (reference sequence). V was cut by 8 bases and J by 5 bases, with 12 bases left in between. This CDR3 region has 12 residues.